This record covers a single T cell receptor beta chain. This clonotype was seen ten or more times. It lacks a known antigen. The input lacks base qualities; no much larger clone sits a single base away. The data were taken from a study of patients and donors after allogeneic stem cell transplantation (dated by TCRdb to 2020 to 2022). The protocol used for the library was RT-PCR. Data came from a NextSeq 550. TCRdb cleaned the public reads at Q25 with fastp, built clones with MiXCR and kept in-frame beta chains. Entries are consolidated by CDR3 protein sequence, retaining the most common genes and DNA. Counted in this sample were tens of thousands of distinct CDR3 sequences; almost 7% of them appeared once. The ten largest clonotypes hold roughly 36% of the sample. The sequenced sample was blood, either unsorted or a sorted T cell fraction (not recorded which). This receptor was taken from a human donor who was either an allogeneic HSCT recipient or a stem cell or donor lymphocyte infusion donor (not recorded which). It is not recorded whose cells these are; they may come from a transplant donor.

At the DNA level, the sequence is TGCGCCAGCAGAGGGGAAAGAATGAACACTGAAGCTTTCTTT. This is translated as CASRGERMNTEAFF. The chain employs TRBV4-3 and TRBJ1-1; possibly the D gene is TRBD1, per 5 matching bases. In the germline V gene, CDR1 corresponds to LGHNA and CDR2 to YSLEER. Including cysteine and phenylalanine, the CDR3 has 14 amino acids. The kept DNA is CDR3 alone, 42 bases in frame from the first base. Trimming costs V 6 bases and J 0 bases, and their ends lie 11 bases apart.